This T cell receptor (beta chain) was identified in a study of control samples from healthy donors and cancer patients. Data came from immunoSEQ multiplex PCR; TCRdb stores just in-frame clones and leaves some out. Among around 250,000 clones, roughly 87% were seen once, and the ten largest hold 10% to 15%. The length of the CDR3 is 12 residues. Trimming stripped 0 bases from V and 6 bases from J, with 7 bases between. The germline V gene encodes CDR1 SGHNT and CDR2 YYREEE (reference sequence). The source material was PBMCs. This TCR was recovered from a woman aged 55-70 years with lung cancer. The V gene is TRBV5-4, the J gene TRBJ2-7; D call uncertain. The DNA for the CDR3 is TGTGCCAGCAGCTTGGACCAATTCGAGCAGTACTTC. This translates into CASSLDQFEQYF.